Here is one TCR beta chain with its context. This sample was included in a study of CD8 T cells in Susac syndrome. Germline values: CDR1 MNHNY, CDR2 SVGAGI (reference sequence). This CDR3 contains 13 residues. V lost 5 bases and J lost 6, with 10 bases in between. With random hexamers, roughly 0.5 to 1 ug RNA was reverse transcribed. In TCRdb, the immunoSEQ multiplex PCR reads were re-called with MiXCR into one record per CDR3 protein. The table records 170,000 or so distinct CDR3 sequences, roughly 94% of them present only once. The genes are TRBV6-6 and TRBJ2-2; maybe TRBD1 (6 bases). Specimen: CD4+ T cells from PBMCs. This TCR was sampled from a human donor with Susac syndrome. Here the CDR3 DNA reads TGTGCCAGCAGTCCAAGGGGGTCCGGGGAGCTGTTTTTT. It encodes CASSPRGSGELFF.